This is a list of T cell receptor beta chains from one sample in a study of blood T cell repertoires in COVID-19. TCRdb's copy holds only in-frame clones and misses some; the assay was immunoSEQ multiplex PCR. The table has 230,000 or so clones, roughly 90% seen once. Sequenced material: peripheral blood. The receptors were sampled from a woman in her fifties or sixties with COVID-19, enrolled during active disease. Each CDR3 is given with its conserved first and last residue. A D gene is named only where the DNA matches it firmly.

CDR3 DNA: TGTGCCAGCAGTTCCTTAGGAAGGGGGCTTGGTGATGAAAAACTGTTTTTT
CDR3 protein: CASSSLGRGLGDEKLFF
V gene: TRBV27
CDR3 length: 17
D gene: TRBD1
J gene: TRBJ1-4

CDR3 DNA: TGTGCCAGCAGCCCAGCTCCGGGGGGCGGTAATTCACCCCTCCACTTT
CDR3 protein: CASSPAPGGGNSPLHF
V gene: TRBV9
CDR3 length: 16
D gene: -
J gene: TRBJ1-6

CDR3 DNA: TGTGCCAGCAGGTCGGGGGGAATAGGCACAGATACGCAGTATTTT
CDR3 protein: CASRSGGIGTDTQYF
V gene: TRBV6-5
CDR3 length: 15
D gene: TRBD2
J gene: TRBJ2-3

CDR3 DNA: TGTGCCAGCAGCCAAGATGGTAGCGGGGGGGGCCTTAGCTCCTACAATGAGCAGTTCTTC
CDR3 protein: CASSQDGSGGGLSSYNEQFF
V gene: TRBV3-1/TRBV3-2
CDR3 length: 20
D gene: TRBD2
J gene: TRBJ2-1

CDR3 DNA: TGTGCCATACAGGGGTACAATGAGCAGTTCTTC
CDR3 protein: CAIQGYNEQFF
V gene: TRBV10-3
CDR3 length: 11
D gene: TRBD1
J gene: TRBJ2-1

CDR3 DNA: TGTGCCGGACGTTCAAGGGGTTTGCAGTACTTC
CDR3 protein: CAGRSRGLQYF
V gene: TRBV7-9
CDR3 length: 11
D gene: -
J gene: TRBJ2-5

CDR3 DNA: TGTGCCAGCAGCGGACAGGGGGCTAGTTACTATGGCTACACCTTC
CDR3 protein: CASSGQGASYYGYTF
V gene: TRBV9
CDR3 length: 15
D gene: TRBD1
J gene: TRBJ1-2

CDR3 DNA: TGTGCCAGCAGCAGGAGGACTCCAGAAAAACTGTTTTTT
CDR3 protein: CASSRRTPEKLFF
V gene: TRBV5-8
CDR3 length: 13
D gene: -
J gene: TRBJ1-4

CDR3 DNA: TGTGCCAGCGCTAATCCGGGACAGGGGTTTGGCTACACCTTC
CDR3 protein: CASANPGQGFGYTF
V gene: TRBV19
CDR3 length: 14
D gene: TRBD1
J gene: TRBJ1-2

CDR3 DNA: TGTGCCAGCAGCCAAGGGGCTAGCGGGGGACGTAATGAGCAGTTCTTC
CDR3 protein: CASSQGASGGRNEQFF
V gene: TRBV3-1/TRBV3-2
CDR3 length: 16
D gene: TRBD2
J gene: TRBJ2-1

CDR3 DNA: TGTGCCAGCAGCTTAAAGGGGCCCAGGAGACAGGGGGCCGCTGAAGCTTTCTTT
CDR3 protein: CASSLKGPRRQGAAEAFF
V gene: TRBV7-8
CDR3 length: 18
D gene: TRBD1
J gene: TRBJ1-1

CDR3 DNA: TGTGCCAGCAGCCCGAGGGACAGGGGGGCCTACGAGCAGTACTTC
CDR3 protein: CASSPRDRGAYEQYF
V gene: TRBV5-5
CDR3 length: 15
D gene: TRBD1
J gene: TRBJ2-7

CDR3 DNA: TGCGCCAGCAGCCAAAGCCGGACAGGGCCAAATGGCTACACCTTC
CDR3 protein: CASSQSRTGPNGYTF
V gene: TRBV4-3
CDR3 length: 15
D gene: TRBD1
J gene: TRBJ1-2

CDR3 DNA: TGTGCCAGCAGTTACTCCGGGATCAGTGAAGCTTTCTTT
CDR3 protein: CASSYSGISEAFF
V gene: TRBV6-2/TRBV6-3
CDR3 length: 13
D gene: -
J gene: TRBJ1-1

CDR3 DNA: TGTGCCAGCAGCCCCCGGACGGGAAACTACGAGCAGTACTTC
CDR3 protein: CASSPRTGNYEQYF
V gene: TRBV7-2
CDR3 length: 14
D gene: -
J gene: TRBJ2-7